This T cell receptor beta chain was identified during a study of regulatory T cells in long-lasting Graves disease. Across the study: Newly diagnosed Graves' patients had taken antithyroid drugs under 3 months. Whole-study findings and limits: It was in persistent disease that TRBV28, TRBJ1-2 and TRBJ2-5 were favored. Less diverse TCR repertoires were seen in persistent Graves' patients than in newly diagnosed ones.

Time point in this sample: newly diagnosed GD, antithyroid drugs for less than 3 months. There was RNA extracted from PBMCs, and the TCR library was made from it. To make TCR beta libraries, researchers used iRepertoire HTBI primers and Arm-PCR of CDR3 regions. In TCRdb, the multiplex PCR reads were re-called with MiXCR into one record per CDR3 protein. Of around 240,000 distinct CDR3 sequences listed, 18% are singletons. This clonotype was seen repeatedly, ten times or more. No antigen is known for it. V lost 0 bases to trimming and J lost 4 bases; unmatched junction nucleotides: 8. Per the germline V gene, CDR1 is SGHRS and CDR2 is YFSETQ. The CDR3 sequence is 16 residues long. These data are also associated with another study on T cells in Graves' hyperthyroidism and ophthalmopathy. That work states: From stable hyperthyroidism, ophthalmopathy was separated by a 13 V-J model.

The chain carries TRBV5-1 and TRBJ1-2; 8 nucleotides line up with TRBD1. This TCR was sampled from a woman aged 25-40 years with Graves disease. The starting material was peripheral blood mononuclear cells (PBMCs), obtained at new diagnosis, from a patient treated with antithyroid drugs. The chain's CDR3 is CASSLEWTGLIYGYTF. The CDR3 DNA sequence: TGCGCCAGCAGCTTGGAATGGACAGGGTTAATCTATGGCTACACCTTC.